These T cell receptor beta chains were read from a single sample in a study of T cell repertoires in cytomegalovirus infection. TCRdb re-analysed the reads in MiXCR, keeping a single row per CDR3 protein. The data show approximately 630,000 distinct CDR3 sequences, with about 24% seen just once and 6.5% to 10% held by the top ten. Sequenced input: CD8+ T cells from PBMCs. Receptors originate from a human donor in good health (CMV status not recorded). Some clones in this sample may be carry-over from other donors' samples. CDR3s include the opening cysteine and the closing phenylalanine or tryptophan. A D gene is named only where the DNA matches it firmly. Some rows mark clone size as missing; the rest say once, few, many or name a class of expanded clone.

v_gene,j_gene,d_gene,abundance,CDR3nt,CDR3aa
TRBV20-1,TRBJ2-7,.,.,TGCAGTGCTAGAGATACCGATACCTACGAGCAGTACTTC,CSARDTDTYEQYF
TRBV14,TRBJ1-3,.,few,TGTGCCAGCAGCCCAGCTGCCCGATACTCTGGAAACACCATATATTTT,CASSPAARYSGNTIYF
TRBV4-1,TRBJ2-3,.,.,TGCGCCAGCAGCCAAGATCCCACCGGAGTAAATACGCAGTATTTT,CASSQDPTGVNTQYF
TRBV3-1,TRBJ1-2,.,.,TGTGCCAGCAGCCAAGACGAGGAGAACGCCTATGGCTACACCTTC,CASSQDEENAYGYTF
TRBV5-5,TRBJ1-3,TRBD1,.,TGTGCCAGCAGCTTGAGGGTTTGGGGACAGTCGGGCTCTGGAAACACCATATATTTT,CASSLRVWGQSGSGNTIYF
TRBV7-8,TRBJ2-7,TRBD2,many,TGTGCCAGCCGTGGACTAGCTCAGGAGCAGTACTTC,CASRGLAQEQYF
TRBV7-3,TRBJ2-3,.,many,TGTGCCAGCAGCCCAACTGGGGGGGGCTCAGATACGCAGTATTTT,CASSPTGGGSDTQYF
TRBV28,TRBJ1-1,.,few,TGTGCCAGCAGCTTAATCTCCACTGAAGCTTTCTTT,CASSLISTEAFF
TRBV10-3,TRBJ1-2,.,.,TGTGCCACCCTAGGGGGGAATGGCTACACCTTC,CATLGGNGYTF
TRBV20-1,TRBJ2-7,.,.,TGCAGTGCTAGACCCGACACCTCCTACGAGCAGTACTTC,CSARPDTSYEQYF
TRBV5-1,TRBJ1-1,.,few,TGCGCCAGCAGCTTGTTTGGGGCCACTGAAGCTTTCTTT,CASSLFGATEAFF
TRBV20-1,TRBJ2-1,TRBD2,.,TGCAGTGCTAGGACCGGGACCGGGAAGCTAGCGGGGGTTTTAGCCTACAATGAGCAGTTCTTC,CSARTGTGKLAGVLAYNEQFF
TRBV7-2,TRBJ2-1,TRBD2,.,TGTGCCAGCAGCTTAGGATTCTCTAGCGGGGTATACAATGAGCAGTTCTTC,CASSLGFSSGVYNEQFF
TRBV20-1,TRBJ2-7,TRBD1,.,TGCAGTGCGGGTCTAGGGACAGCCTACGAGCAGTACTTC,CSAGLGTAYEQYF
TRBV2,TRBJ2-3,.,.,TGTGCCAGCAGCGCCCCAAGAGTTGCAGATACGCAGTATTTT,CASSAPRVADTQYF
TRBV25-1,TRBJ1-6,.,.,TGTGCCAGCACCCAACCCCCGACAGGAGTCCTCCACTTT,CASTQPPTGVLHF
TRBV29-1,TRBJ2-7,TRBD1,.,TGCAGCGTTGGGGACAGCCAGTTCTCCTACGAGCAGTACTTC,CSVGDSQFSYEQYF